Presented here are 22 T cell receptor beta chains from one specimen sequenced in a study of CD8 T cells in Susac syndrome. It was with random hexamers that roughly 0.45 to 1 ug RNA was reverse transcribed. One entry per CDR3 protein results from TCRdb running MiXCR on the immunoSEQ multiplex PCR reads. Of over 350,000 distinct CDR3 sequences detected, 85% appear once; the ten largest clones hold about 0.12%. Sequences were obtained from CD8+ T cells from PBMCs. The origin of the receptors is a human donor with multiple sclerosis.

This sequence joins TRBV28 and TRBJ2-7, with 9 bases matching TRBD2. Germline V gene lookup returns CDR1 MDHEN and CDR2 SYDVKM. This CDR3 spans 17 amino acids. The junction had 14 bases not matched to a gene; V was cut back by 5 bases and J by 3 bases. The CDR3 DNA reads TGTGCCAGCAGTCCATTACGAAGCGGGAGGCCCTTCTACGAGCAGTACTTC. Protein product: CASSPLRSGRPFYEQYF.

This chain links TRBV6-1 with TRBJ1-5; D is uncertain. The length of the CDR3 is 14 residues. CDR1 and CDR2 (germline): MNHNS, SASEGT. The germline V and J ends were trimmed by 8 bases and 0 bases, with 11 bases remaining between them. CDR3 in amino acids: CASLTWNSNQPQHF. The CDR3 DNA reads as TGTGCCAGCCTGACCTGGAATAGCAATCAGCCCCAGCATTTT.

J is TRBJ1-2 and V is TRBV5-1; TRBD1 is a possible D gene (5 bases). V lost 4 bases and J lost 2, with 18 bases in between. This CDR3 is built from 16 residues. Per the germline V gene, CDR1 is SGHRS and CDR2 is YFSETQ. In DNA, the CDR3 is TGCGCCAGCAGCGCGAATCGGGGACGGACCAACTATGGCTACACCTTC. Encoded protein: CASSANRGRTNYGYTF.

The V and J genes are TRBV27 and TRBJ2-1; maybe TRBD1 (6 bases). Trimming pared 9 bases from V and 0 bases from J, leaving 12 bases between. There are 14 residues in the CDR3. Looked up from germline, CDR1 is MNHEY and CDR2 is SMNVEV (reference sequence). The CDR3 loop reads CASSTDSSYNEQFF. CDR3 nucleotides: TGTGCCAGTTCAACGGACAGCTCCTACAATGAGCAGTTCTTC.

This rearrangement joins TRBV6-5 to TRBJ2-1, with D perhaps TRBD1 (5 bases). CDR1 and CDR2 from the germline V gene are MNHEY and SVGAGI. Trimming shortened V by 6 bases and J by 6 bases, and 12 bases separated the two germline ends. The CDR3 spans 13 residues. The CDR3 loop is CASSPGASNEQFF. As DNA, the CDR3 is TGTGCCAGCAGCCCTGGGGCTAGCAATGAGCAGTTCTTC.

The rearrangement joins TRBV5-4 to TRBJ2-1, with 9 bases matching TRBD1. Germline V gene sequence: CDR1 SGHNT, CDR2 YYREEE (reference sequence). Trimming cost V 3 bases and J 6 bases; bases outside gene matches: 4. The CDR3 covers 14 residues. The CDR3: CASSSGDRVNEQFF. DNA of the CDR3: TGTGCCAGCAGCTCCGGGGACAGGGTCAATGAGCAGTTCTTC. Based on the CDR3 plus reference TRBV5-4 and TRBJ2-1, the full variable domain is ETGVTQSPTHLIKTRGQQVTLRCSSQSGHNTVSWYQQALGQGPQFIFQYYREEENGRGNFPPRFSGLQFPNYSSELNVNALELDDSALYLCASSSGDRVNEQFFGPGTRLTVL.

V gene TRBV9 combines with J gene TRBJ2-1; 8 bases are a match to TRBD2. Germline assignment: CDR1 SGDLS and CDR2 YYNGEE. The trim removed 2 bases at V and 0 bases at J, leaving 1 base unmatched. CDR3 length equals 15 residues. CDR3 sequence (DNA): TGTGCCAGCAGCGTTAGCGGGAACTCCTACAATGAGCAGTTCTTC. This codes for CASSVSGNSYNEQFF.

The chain combines TRBV28 with TRBJ2-5, with 8 bases identical to TRBD2. The J segment lost 5 bases and the V segment lost 8 bases, leaving 10 bases of the junction unmatched. CDR1 and CDR2 from the germline V gene are MDHEN and SYDVKM. The CDR3 totals 14 residues. CDR3 nucleotides: TGTGCCAGCTCAGCGGGAGAAACTGGGGAGACCCAGTACTTC. It translates to CASSAGETGETQYF.

This chain connects TRBV4-1 to TRBJ2-1; possibly TRBD2 for D (5 bases). The CDR3 extends over 12 amino acids. With 1 base removed from V and 8 bases from J, the gap between germline ends came to 6 bases. Looked up from germline, CDR1 is MGHRA and CDR2 is YSYEKL. The CDR3 loop is CASSQVGDEQFF. The CDR3 DNA reads as TGCGCCAGCAGCCAAGTCGGGGATGAGCAGTTCTTC.

V is TRBV12-3 or TRBV12-4 and J is TRBJ2-1, with 9 bases aligning to TRBD1. CDR3 length equals 15 residues. The V segment lost 7 bases and the J segment 2 bases; nucleotides outside the gene matches: 6. The CDR3 nucleotides read TGTGCCAGCAATACCAGGGACAGGGCCTACAATGAGCAGTTCTTC. Its protein is CASNTRDRAYNEQFF.

V is TRBV30 and J is TRBJ1-5, with D possibly matching TRBD1 (5 bases). V was pared by 1 base and J by 0 bases, with 13 bases between. Per germline, CDR1 GTSNPN and CDR2 SVGIG (reference sequence). CDR3 length: 16 residues. In DNA, the CDR3 is TGTGCCTGGAGTGGCGGGGCTCCGCTTAGCAATCAGCCCCAGCATTTT. Translating it yields CAWSGGAPLSNQPQHF. The variable domain in full, completed from reference TRBV30 and TRBJ1-5, reads SQTIHQWPATLVQPVGSPLSLECTVEGTSNPNLYWYRQAAGRGLQLLFYSVGIGQISSEVPQNLSASRPQDRQFILSSKKLLLSDSGFYLCAWSGGAPLSNQPQHFGDGTRLSIL.

A few counts support this clonotype. The chain is built from TRBV6-2 or TRBV6-3 and TRBJ1-4; D is unresolved. The germline gives CDR1 MNHEY, CDR2 SVGEGT. The CDR3 is made up of 12 amino acids. The V gene lost 2 bases and the J gene lost 6 bases, with 4 bases spanning the gap. The CDR3 region has the DNA TGTGCCAGCAGTTACCAGGATGAAAAACTGTTTTTT. It encodes CASSYQDEKLFF.

This clonotype was seen only once. The J gene is TRBJ2-7, the V gene TRBV4-1; maybe TRBD2 (7 bases). The CDR3 consists of 15 residues. Germline V lookup: CDR1 MGHRA, CDR2 YSYEKL. V lost 1 base and J 5 bases, leaving 15 bases between the germline ends. CDR3 in amino acids: CASSQVGGPLDEQYF. The CDR3 DNA reads as TGCGCCAGCAGCCAAGTGGGGGGGCCCCTAGACGAGCAGTACTTC.

J is TRBJ2-1 and V is TRBV27; 10 bases are a match to TRBD1. Germline CDR1 MNHEY, CDR2 SMNVEV (reference sequence). The CDR3 has 15 residues. The V gene end was trimmed by 3 bases and the J gene end by 7 bases; junction bases not matched to a gene: 6. CDR3: CASSLSWTGGNEQFF. The CDR3 nucleotides are TGTGCCAGCAGTTTGAGCTGGACAGGGGGGAATGAGCAGTTCTTC.

This clonotype was seen a single time. This chain uses TRBV7-9 with TRBJ1-1; the match to TRBD1 covers 9 bases. V trimming: 6 bases; J trimming: 0 bases; junction bases outside the gene matches: 11. The length of the CDR3 is 17 residues. Germline loops: CDR1 SEHNR, CDR2 FQNEAQ (reference sequence). Here the CDR3 DNA reads TGTGCCAGCAGTCCCGGGACAGGGAGTATTATGAACACTGAAGCTTTCTTT. Amino acids: CASSPGTGSIMNTEAFF.

This clonotype was counted once. The chain links TRBV13 to TRBJ1-5; D gene uncertain. The CDR3 is 13 amino acids. Germline CDR1 and CDR2: PRHDT and FYEKMQ (reference sequence). V was clipped by 0 bases and J by 7 bases, with 7 bases between them. CDR3 in DNA: TGTGCCAGCAGCTTAGGCGACGAGCAGCCCCAGCATTTT. Translating gives CASSLGDEQPQHF.

The J gene is TRBJ2-5, the V gene TRBV11-2; D may be TRBD1 (5 bases). From germline, CDR1 is SGHAT and CDR2 FQNNGV. The V end lost 5 bases, the J end lost 2 bases, and 12 bases lay between the germline ends. The CDR3 covers 14 residues. The CDR3 spells CASSPGWGQETQYF. CDR3 coding DNA: TGTGCCAGCAGCCCAGGGTGGGGACAAGAGACCCAGTACTTC.

The chain combines TRBV29-1 with TRBJ2-2; D gene unclear. This CDR3 has 12 amino acids. CDR1 and CDR2 from the germline V gene are SQVTM and ANQGSEA. Trimming removed 6 bases at V and 6 bases at J, with 11 bases between. DNA for the CDR3: TGCAGCGTCGACCCCGGCGCCGGGGAGCTGTTTTTT. It encodes CSVDPGAGELFF.

For the CDR3, the DNA is TGCAGTGCTAGAGAGACAGGGCAGGAGCAGTACTTC. Protein sequence: CSARETGQEQYF. V gene TRBV20-1 combines with J gene TRBJ2-7, with 7 bases that match TRBD1. The CDR3 spans 12 residues. V lost 0 bases, J lost 7 bases, and 3 bases stayed unmatched. Germline CDR1 and CDR2: DFQATT and SNEGSKA (reference sequence).

The J gene is TRBJ1-1, the V gene TRBV30, with D hard to call. Germline CDR1 GTSNPN, CDR2 SVGIG (reference sequence). The V end was cut by 0 bases, the J end by 2 bases, with 10 bases between. This CDR3 region has 14 residues. The CDR3 loop is CAWSVLGANTEAFF. CDR3 DNA: TGTGCCTGGAGTGTTTTGGGCGCCAACACTGAAGCTTTCTTT.

The chain uses TRBV15 and TRBJ1-5; D is ambiguous. V lost 0 bases to trimming and J lost 1 base, with 7 bases between them. Germline CDR1 reads LNHNV; CDR2 reads YYDKDF (reference sequence). This CDR3 is built from 15 residues. The CDR3 protein is CATSREWPSNQPQHF. In DNA form, the CDR3 reads TGTGCCACCAGCAGAGAGTGGCCGAGCAATCAGCCCCAGCATTTT.

V gene TRBV25-1 combines with J gene TRBJ2-1; D not resolved. The CDR3 spans 14 residues. The germline CDR1 and CDR2 sequences are MGHDK and SYGVNS. V was trimmed by 7 bases and J by 1 base, leaving 11 bases between them. The CDR3 DNA reads as TGTGCCAGCAACTATTTGGGGTCCTACAATGAGCAGTTCTTC. Its translation: CASNYLGSYNEQFF.